A single sample gave rise to the 3 T cell receptor beta chains below, sequenced in a study of cytomegalovirus exposure and HLA in healthy donors. Researchers ran the PCR with 60 Vbeta and 13 Jbeta primers. Sequencing used immunoSEQ multiplex PCR; TCRdb keeps in-frame clones, though not all of them. Reported are more than 85,000 clones; the ten largest clones contain 5.5%. The specimen was PBMCs. The source is a girl between 10 and 17 years old in good health and CMV-seropositive.

The CDR3 DNA sequence: TGTGCCAGCAGGGCCCCCTGGACAGGGTCCGAGCAGTACGTC. Protein sequence: CASRAPWTGSEQYV. The chain couples TRBV6-1 to TRBJ2-7, with 8 bases that match TRBD1. Germline CDR1 MNHNS, CDR2 SASEGT. The V and J ends lost 6 bases and 6 bases, in that order; junction bases with no gene match: 10. There are 14 residues in the CDR3.

The chain has TRBV19 and TRBJ2-3, with 14 bases aligning to TRBD2. With V trimmed by 0 bases and J by 3 bases, 5 bases remained unmatched. CDR1 and CDR2 from the germline V gene are LNHDA and SQIVND (reference sequence). This CDR3 comprises 18 residues. Here the CDR3 reads CASSIDAGTSGGTDTQYF. For the CDR3, the DNA is TGTGCCAGTAGTATAGACGCCGGGACTAGCGGGGGTACAGATACGCAGTATTTT.

The chain links TRBV7-3 to TRBJ2-1; D is possibly TRBD2 (7 bases). CDR3 size: 14 residues. V was cut by 1 base and J by 7 bases, with 11 bases left in between. Germline V gene lookup returns CDR1 SGHTA and CDR2 FQGTGA. The CDR3 DNA reads TGTGCCAGCAGCTTAAGGGGGGGGCATAATGAGCAGTTCTTC. The encoded protein is CASSLRGGHNEQFF.